These 25 T cell receptor beta chains originate from one sample sequenced in a study of persistence of HIV-infected CD4 T cells. Lysates of CMV-infected fibroblasts at 9.5 to 10 ug/mL stimulated these cells. CD40L-negative CD69-negative CD45RO-high memory CD4+ T cells were sorted as populations depleted of antigen-responding cells. Sequencing used immunoSEQ version 4 in survey mode. Sequencing was performed with immunoSEQ multiplex PCR; in TCRdb, only in-frame clones are kept and a portion is missing. The sample carries 45,000 to 55,000 clones, approximately 72% recorded once. No antigen is known for these receptors. Sequencing used CD4+ T cells sorted from PBMCs after 18-hour stimulation, obtained from a patient who received antiretroviral therapy. Source of these receptors: an adult man with HIV who was CMV-seropositive.

This sequence joins TRBV7-9 and TRBJ1-2, with D unresolved. This CDR3 is 16 amino acids long. Trimming cost V 4 bases and J 0 bases, with 15 bases left between them. Looked up from germline, CDR1 is SEHNR and CDR2 is FQNEAQ (reference sequence). This chain's CDR3 is CASSSIHDRANYGYTF. The CDR3 DNA reads TGTGCCAGCAGCTCCATCCATGACCGAGCTAACTATGGCTACACCTTC.

V and J are TRBV24-1 and TRBJ2-1; 12 positions agree with TRBD2. Germline CDR1 is KGHDR and CDR2 is SFDVKD. The J segment lost 8 bases and the V segment lost 4 bases, leaving 11 bases of the junction unmatched. The CDR3 consists of 17 residues. The CDR3 loop is CATSDPMTSGSSDEQFF. The CDR3 region has the DNA TGTGCCACCAGTGACCCGATGACTAGCGGGAGTAGTGATGAGCAGTTCTTC.

The chain couples TRBV4-1 to TRBJ2-7; TRBD1 aligns across 7 bases. The ends lost 3 bases at V and 0 bases at J; junction bases unmatched: 5. The CDR3 spans 15 residues. Germline CDR1 MGHRA, CDR2 YSYEKL. CDR3 amino acids: CASSHVDRASYEQYF. The CDR3 nucleotides read TGCGCCAGCAGCCATGTAGACAGGGCCTCCTACGAGCAGTACTTC.

This chain joins TRBV29-1 and TRBJ1-1; 9 bases are shared with TRBD1. The V and J ends lost 8 bases and 7 bases, in that order; junction bases with no gene match: 5. The CDR3 contains 11 residues. Per germline, CDR1 SQVTM and CDR2 ANQGSEA. This CDR3 is CSFRTGVEAFF. In DNA form, the CDR3 reads TGCAGCTTCAGGACAGGGGTTGAAGCTTTCTTT.

V is TRBV14 and J is TRBJ2-5; possible D gene TRBD2, 5 bases. Deletions cut 1 base from V and 0 bases from J, with 18 bases between. Germline V gene sequence: CDR1 SGHDN, CDR2 FVKESK. CDR3 length equals 18 residues. CDR3 residues: CASSQVSRVVLDQETQYF. CDR3 nucleotides: TGTGCCAGCAGCCAAGTATCGAGGGTAGTATTGGACCAAGAGACCCAGTACTTC.

The chain joins TRBV10-3 to TRBJ2-1; TRBD2 is a possible D gene (5 bases). Looked up from germline, CDR1 is ENHRY and CDR2 is SYGVKD. The V end lost 1 base, the J end lost 8 bases, and 12 bases lay between the germline ends. The CDR3 spans 14 residues. The chain's CDR3 is CAISEYAAGDEQFF. The CDR3 region has the DNA TGTGCCATCAGTGAGTACGCGGCGGGCGATGAGCAGTTCTTC.

This clone was picked up a small number of times. The chain uses TRBV6-5 and TRBJ1-5; TRBD1 might be the D (5 bases). The CDR3 covers 13 residues. CDR1 MNHEY and CDR2 SVGAGI come from the germline V gene. V was pared by 5 bases and J by 2 bases, with 7 bases between. The CDR3: CASSRGGNQPQHF. The CDR3 DNA is TGTGCCAGCAGTAGGGGAGGCAATCAGCCCCAGCATTTT.

Only a few counts were recorded for this clone. This sequence joins TRBV27 and TRBJ2-3; weak D call: TRBD1 (6 bases). Trimming removed 5 bases from V and 0 bases from J, with 15 bases in between. In germline, CDR1 is MNHEY, CDR2 SMNVEV (reference sequence). The CDR3 covers 16 residues. The CDR3 here is CASSTLIGQSTDTQYF. The CDR3 DNA reads as TGTGCCAGCAGTACCCTGATTGGACAGAGCACAGATACGCAGTATTTT.

This clone was picked up one time. The chain links TRBV7-8 to TRBJ2-7, with 12 bases that match TRBD2. The CDR3 has 16 amino acids. Germline values: CDR1 SGHVS, CDR2 FQNEAQ. Trimming removed 5 bases from V and 0 bases from J; junction bases left unmatched: 5. CDR3 sequence: CASSATTSGSSYEQYF. CDR3 DNA sequence: TGTGCCAGCAGCGCTACGACTAGCGGGAGCTCCTACGAGCAGTACTTC.

Written as DNA, the CDR3 is TGTGCCTCCGGCCGGGGGGCACACGGGGAGCTGTTTTTT. Residues: CASGRGAHGELFF. This chain uses TRBV30 with TRBJ2-2, with a possible D match to TRBD2 (7 bases). This CDR3 spans 13 amino acids. V was cut by 7 bases and J by 7 bases, with 16 bases left in between. Germline V gives CDR1 GTSNPN, CDR2 SVGIG (reference sequence).

The rearrangement links TRBV7-9 to TRBJ2-2; D assignment may be TRBD1 or TRBD2 (6 bases each). The V gene's germline CDR1 is SEHNR and CDR2 FQNEAQ (reference sequence). The CDR3 spans 15 residues. V shed 1 base and J shed 6 bases, with 12 bases lying between them. This CDR3 reads CASSLEGGFAGELFF. The CDR3 coding sequence is TGTGCCAGCAGCTTAGAGGGGGGTTTCGCCGGGGAGCTGTTTTTT. Together with reference TRBV7-9 and TRBJ2-2, the CDR3 gives the full variable domain: DTGVSQNPRHKITKRGQNVTFRCDPISEHNRLYWYRQTLGQGPEFLTYFQNEAQLEKSRLLSDRFSAERPKGSFSTLEIQRTEQGDSAMYLCASSLEGGFAGELFFGEGSRLTVL.

The chain couples TRBV4-1 to TRBJ2-3; D gene ambiguous. Germline V gene lookup returns CDR1 MGHRA and CDR2 YSYEKL. The CDR3 runs to 14 residues. V lost 5 bases to trimming and J lost 4 bases, with 13 bases between them. The CDR3 DNA reads TGCGCCAGCAGCGCTAAACCGCACCCAGATACGCAGTATTTT. As protein: CASSAKPHPDTQYF.

The CDR3 is CASSSAGRINTGELFF. The CDR3 DNA is TGTGCCAGCAGTTCCGCGGGGAGGATCAACACCGGGGAGCTGTTTTTT. The gene calls are TRBV6-5 and TRBJ2-2; tentative D call: TRBD2 (6 bases). The CDR3 has 16 amino acids. Germline CDR1 MNHEY, CDR2 SVGAGI. The V end lost 4 bases, the J end lost 2 bases, and 14 bases lay between the germline ends.

The chain couples TRBV19 to TRBJ2-7, with TRBD1 matching 8 bases. The germline V gene has CDR1 LNHDA and CDR2 SQIVND (reference sequence). Trimming cost V 5 bases and J 1 base; bases outside gene matches: 16. This CDR3 has 18 amino acids. In DNA, the CDR3 is TGTGCCAGTAGTGAGAGAGGGTGGGGGACAGGTTCGTCCTACGAGCAGTACTTC. This encodes CASSERGWGTGSSYEQYF. Supplemented by reference TRBV19 and TRBJ2-7, the full variable domain reads DGGITQSPKYLFRKEGQNVTLSCEQNLNHDAMYWYRQDPGQGLRLIYYSQIVNDFQKGDIAEGYSVSREKKESFPLTVTSAQKNPTAFYLCASSERGWGTGSSYEQYFGPGTRLTVT.

This rearrangement joins TRBV2 to TRBJ1-2; 7 bases are shared with TRBD1. Germline loops: CDR1 SNHLY, CDR2 FYNNEI. CDR3 length: 15 residues. The V and J ends lost 6 bases and 2 bases, in that order; junction bases with no gene match: 9. The CDR3 loop is CASSIPTGPNYGYTF. In DNA form, the CDR3 reads TGTGCCAGCAGCATACCGACAGGGCCGAACTATGGCTACACCTTC.

V is TRBV2 and J is TRBJ1-2; D is ambiguous. The CDR3 is 13 amino acids. V gave up 7 bases and J gave up 5 bases, with 14 bases separating them. Germline-derived CDR1 and CDR2 are SNHLY and FYNNEI. The CDR3 here is CASTVGDRYGYTF. The CDR3 DNA follows: TGTGCCAGCACCGTTGGGGATCGGTATGGCTACACCTTC.

The rearrangement uses TRBV15 and TRBJ1-1; no definite D call. V was trimmed by 0 bases and J by 10 bases, leaving 9 bases between them. CDR1 LNHNV and CDR2 YYDKDF come from the germline V gene (reference sequence). The CDR3 consists of 12 residues. The DNA for the CDR3 is TGTGCCACCAGCAGAGATCTAGGTCGAGCTTTCTTT. It yields the protein CATSRDLGRAFF.

Only a few counts were recorded for this clone. The chain is built from TRBV18 and TRBJ2-1, with TRBD2 identical over 10 bases. The CDR3 covers 17 residues. Germline CDR1 and CDR2: KGHSH and LQKENI. V trimming: 4 bases; J trimming: 8 bases; junction bases outside the gene matches: 14. DNA for the CDR3: TGTGCCAGCTCACTAAACGGGCCGGGACTAGCGAGTGATGAGCAGTTCTTC. Protein product: CASSLNGPGLASDEQFF. Complete variable domain (other parts from reference TRBV18 and TRBJ2-1): NAGVMQNPRHLVRRRGQEARLRCSPMKGHSHVYWYRQLPEEGLKFMVYLQKENIIDESGMPKERFSAEFPKEGPSILRIQQVVRGDSAAYFCASSLNGPGLASDEQFFGPGTRLTVL.

V usage is TRBV7-2 and J usage is TRBJ2-1, with 8 bases matching TRBD1. The CDR3 contains 15 residues. Germline assignment: CDR1 SGHTA and CDR2 FQGNSA. Trimming at V came to 2 bases and at J to 2 bases, leaving 2 bases not matched to a gene. In nucleotides, the CDR3 is TGTGCCAGCAGCTTACAGGGGGCGGCCTACAATGAGCAGTTCTTC. It yields the protein CASSLQGAAYNEQFF.

J is TRBJ2-2 and V is TRBV13; D not resolved. Germline CDR1 reads PRHDT; CDR2 reads FYEKMQ (reference sequence). V was trimmed by 0 bases and J by 3 bases, leaving 5 bases between them. The CDR3 consists of 14 residues. The CDR3 loop reads CASSLGPYTGELFF. CDR3 bases: TGTGCCAGCAGCTTAGGCCCATACACCGGGGAGCTGTTTTTT.

The chain recombines TRBV11-2 with TRBJ1-2; 7 bases line up with TRBD1. The trim removed 5 bases at V and 0 bases at J, leaving 9 bases unmatched. Germline loops: CDR1 SGHAT, CDR2 FQNNGV. This CDR3 comprises 16 residues. The CDR3 region is CASSRGQTLANYGYTF. The CDR3 bases are TGTGCCAGCAGCCGGGGACAGACCTTAGCTAACTATGGCTACACCTTC.

This clone has more than one count but fewer than ten. The genes are TRBV3-1 (or the pseudogene TRBV3-2) and TRBJ2-3; D not resolved. Germline CDR1 reads LGHDT; CDR2 reads YNNKEL (reference sequence). The CDR3 has 15 residues. V dropped 4 bases and J dropped 5 bases, with 16 bases sitting between them. The CDR3 sequence: CASSRERSLEDTQYF. The CDR3 region has the DNA TGTGCCAGCAGCCGAGAAAGGTCCTTAGAAGATACGCAGTATTTT.

This clone counts as medium-sized (0.01 to 0.1%). The chain joins TRBV7-2 to TRBJ1-2; D not resolved. Trimming removed 1 base at V and 8 bases at J, with 14 bases between. This CDR3 has 14 amino acids. Germline-derived CDR1 and CDR2 are SGHTA and FQGNSA. CDR3 residues: CASSLDSVQLGYTF. The CDR3 coding sequence is TGTGCCAGCAGCTTAGATTCGGTCCAGTTGGGCTACACCTTC.

This clone appeared a few times. The genes are TRBV6-5 and TRBJ1-1; the D is unclear. The CDR3 has 13 amino acids. The germline V gene encodes CDR1 MNHEY and CDR2 SVGAGI. The V gene lost 7 bases and the J gene lost 1 base, with 10 bases spanning the gap. This CDR3 reads CASTTRQNTEAFF. CDR3 bases: TGTGCCAGCACCACCAGACAGAACACTGAAGCTTTCTTT.

CDR3 sequence (DNA): TGCGCCAGCAGCCGCGCCGGGACAGGGGGTCTTTCTGGAAACACCATATATTTT. Amino acid sequence: CASSRAGTGGLSGNTIYF. The chain links TRBV4-3 to TRBJ1-3; 11 bases match TRBD1. CDR3 length: 18 residues. V shed 4 bases, J shed 1 base, and the junction held 9 bases outside the gene matches. Germline CDR1 and CDR2: LGHNA and YSLEER.